This T cell receptor beta chain was obtained from a study of cytomegalovirus exposure and HLA in healthy donors. The PCR employed 60 Vbeta primers together with 13 Jbeta primers. The method was immunoSEQ multiplex PCR; TCRdb's version includes in-frame clones alone and lacks a portion of them. The sample includes about 200,000 clones, around 87% seen only once; the top ten take about 1.1%. J lost 4 bases, V lost 10 bases, and 8 bases had no gene match. Germline assignment: CDR1 LNHDA and CDR2 SQIVND (reference sequence). The CDR3 is made up of 13 amino acids. The J gene is TRBJ1-2, the V gene TRBV19, with 8 bases identical to TRBD1. Sample: PBMCs. The receptor comes from a boy aged 2-9 years in good health and CMV-seronegative. The CDR3 DNA reads as TGTGCCACCCGGGAGGACAGGGCCTATGGCTACACCTTC. Translated, it gives CATREDRAYGYTF.